This T cell receptor beta chain comes out of a study of response to subunit inactivated influenza vaccine. General study results and limits: The study's authors posited that every seasonal influenza vaccination enlists few new T cells.

At least ten counts were recorded for this clonotype. What it binds is unknown. The germline V gene has CDR1 DFQATT and CDR2 SNEGSKA (reference sequence). The V and J ends lost 3 bases and 2 bases respectively, with 1 base between them. This CDR3 region has 10 residues. Via MiXCR, TCRdb re-called the RT-PCR reads, giving one row per CDR3 protein. Among around 480,000 distinct CDR3 sequences listed, 10% to 11% were seen once. The origin of this receptor is a man aged 45-60 years who received an inactivated influenza vaccine. The chain carries TRBV20-1 and TRBJ1-2; D not certain. Sequenced here: PBMCs from blood, sampled roughly 46 days after vaccination. The chain's CDR3 is CSARNYGYTF. In DNA form, the CDR3 reads TGCAGTGCTAGGAACTATGGCTACACCTTC.